This TCR beta chain was obtained from a study of Graves' ophthalmopathy and Graves' hyperthyroidism. Germline V gives CDR1 SNHLY, CDR2 FYNNEI. The CDR3 covers 13 residues. The TCR beta CDR3 regions underwent amplification from RNA transcripts. RT-PCR was first run with HTBI primers, then multiplex PCR in a second round. TCRdb re-analysed the multiplex PCR reads in MiXCR, keeping a single row per CDR3 protein. The data show a few hundred thousand distinct CDR3 sequences, roughly a sixth seen once. In its sample, this clonotype was seen many times. One end of the junction is discordant with germline, which a read error may explain.

The clonotype comes from an adult woman with stable Graves' hyperthyroidism. Sequenced input: peripheral blood. The V and J genes are TRBV2 and TRBJ2-7; TRBD2 matches at 7 bases. CDR3 bases: TGTACCAGCAGGCCCGGCGGGGGCTACGAGCAGTACTTC. It specifies CTSRPGGGYEQYF. The full variable domain, rest sourced from reference TRBV2 and TRBJ2-7, is EPEVTQTPSHQVTQMGQEVILRCVPISNHLYFYWYRQILGQKVEFLVSFYNNEISEKSEIFDDQFSVERPDGSNFTLKIRSTKLEDSAMYFCTSRPGGGYEQYFGPGTRLTVT.